This TCR beta chain came from a study of response to subunit inactivated influenza vaccine. Trimming removed 1 base from V and 0 bases from J, with 13 bases in between. The CDR3 consists of 17 residues. Germline CDR1 SGHDT, CDR2 YYEEEE. MiXCR, applied by TCRdb to the RT-PCR reads, yields one record per CDR3 protein. The sample records just under 550,000 distinct CDR3 sequences, around 25% being singletons. This clonotype was seen more than once but under ten times. The same data also contributed to another study, on T cells expressing NK-cell markers. That publication notes: TCR beta libraries carry UMIs added by 5'RACE template switching. Similarly, these clonotypes led the CD3+CD56-NKG2C+ fraction as well in four donors.

This material consisted of CD4+ T cells sorted from PBMCs, taken 11 to 12 days after vaccination. The TCR was taken from a man over 45 who received an inactivated influenza vaccine. This chain joins TRBV5-6 and TRBJ1-4; the D gene is possibly TRBD1 (5 bases). The CDR3 bases are TGTGCCAGCAGCTTGTTCGGACAAAAGGCAACTAATGAAAAACTGTTTTTT. It codes for CASSLFGQKATNEKLFF.